These T cell receptor beta chains were read from a single sample in a study of human T cells and chemical hapten exposure. Each CDR3 protein is one row after TCRdb ran MiXCR on the RACE reads. The sample lists some 350,000 distinct CDR3 sequences, roughly 6.3% occurring once. Material: whole blood, obtained in connection with sensitization to the hapten diphenylcyclopropenone (DPC). Receptors were obtained from a woman between 18 and 30 years old with alopecia areata. Some clones in this sample may be carry-over from other donors' samples. The CDR3 runs from the conserved cysteine through the conserved F or W. D genes are given only for firm matches. Size values are once, few and many counts, or a class for expanded clones, and some rows have none.

J: TRBJ2-7; size: few; V: TRBV2; D: TRBD1; DNA: TGTGCCAGCAGCGAGGGACAGGGGGGGACCTACGAGCAGTACTTC; CDR3: CASSEGQGGTYEQYF
J: TRBJ2-7; size: few; V: TRBV6-5; D: .; DNA: TGTGCCAGCAGTTACTTGTCCCAGGAGGGCGAGCAGTACTTC; CDR3: CASSYLSQEGEQYF
J: TRBJ1-5; size: many; V: TRBV20-1; D: TRBD1; DNA: TGCAGTGTCCCACAGGGGGCGCAGATAAATCAGCCCCAGCATTTT; CDR3: CSVPQGAQINQPQHF
J: TRBJ2-2; size: many; V: TRBV7-2; D: .; DNA: TGTGCCAGCAGCCCGATCCGAGGCGGGGAGCTGTTTTTT; CDR3: CASSPIRGGELFF
J: TRBJ2-5; size: .; V: TRBV9; D: TRBD2; DNA: TGTGCCAGCAGCGGGGAGGGGAGAAAGACCCAGTACTTC; CDR3: CASSGEGRKTQYF
J: TRBJ2-1; size: few; V: TRBV11-1; D: .; DNA: TGTGCCAGCAGCTTGTCAGGGCCTGTGGATGAGCAGTTCTTC; CDR3: CASSLSGPVDEQFF
J: TRBJ2-3; size: .; V: TRBV7-2; D: .; DNA: TGTGCCAGCATCGAGGGGGGCAGTGCAGATACGCAGTATTTT; CDR3: CASIEGGSADTQYF
J: TRBJ1-2; size: many; V: TRBV5-5; D: .; DNA: TGTGCCAGCAGCTTGGATGCCTCGCCCTATGGCTACACCTTC; CDR3: CASSLDASPYGYTF
J: TRBJ1-3; size: few; V: TRBV20-1; D: .; DNA: TGCAGTGCGAAGAGCAGGGAGACACTCGGAAACACCATATATTTT; CDR3: CSAKSRETLGNTIYF
J: TRBJ1-1; size: many; V: TRBV7-9; D: TRBD1; DNA: TGTGCCAGCAGCTTAGGCTCAGGGGGCGCTATAAACACTGAAGCTTTCTTT; CDR3: CASSLGSGGAINTEAFF
J: TRBJ2-3; size: few; V: TRBV20-1; D: .; DNA: TGCAGTGCTAGAGTGGGGCCCGAAGGCGCAGATACGCAGTATTTT; CDR3: CSARVGPEGADTQYF
J: TRBJ2-7; size: few; V: TRBV28; D: .; DNA: TGTGCCAGCTCTGTGGGGGCCCAATCCTACGAGCAGTACTTC; CDR3: CASSVGAQSYEQYF
J: TRBJ1-3; size: few; V: TRBV5-1; D: TRBD1; DNA: TGCGCCAGCAGCTTGGGACAGGGCAGCTCTGGAAACACCATATATTTT; CDR3: CASSLGQGSSGNTIYF
J: TRBJ1-2; size: few; V: TRBV27; D: .; DNA: TGTGCCAGCAGCTCTCAGGGTCCTGTCCCGTATGGCTACACCTTC; CDR3: CASSSQGPVPYGYTF
J: TRBJ1-1; size: few; V: TRBV28; D: .; DNA: TGTGCCAGCAGTTTATTTAAGGAAGGACCCTCTGGCACTGAAGCTTTCTTT; CDR3: CASSLFKEGPSGTEAFF
J: TRBJ2-7; size: .; V: TRBV9; D: TRBD1; DNA: TGTGCCAGCAGCCAACTGAGTGGGACAGGAGGCGGCGAGCAGTACTTC; CDR3: CASSQLSGTGGGEQYF
J: TRBJ2-2; size: few; V: TRBV10-3; D: TRBD2; DNA: TGTGCCATCGGTAGCGGGGAGGCGAACACCGGGGAGCTGTTTTTT; CDR3: CAIGSGEANTGELFF